This T cell receptor (beta chain) was identified during a study of T cell responses to AZD1222 COVID-19 vaccine. Generated by immunoSEQ multiplex PCR, the TCRdb table keeps only in-frame clones and is missing some. The data show 120,000 or so clones, approximately 82% seen once. This clone was seen a handful of times. The antigen is not known. General observations from the study: The sample set comprised mostly white British donors with more females, and clonal diversity was possibly underestimated. Dominant at 160-218 and 743-854, vaccine-associated CD4 TCRs also spanned spike.

Researchers grouped second doses given at about 4 or about 12 weeks into one pool. V was pared by 1 base and J by 9 bases, with 13 bases between. Germline CDR1 reads SGHTA; CDR2 reads FQGNSA. This CDR3 contains 13 residues. The specimen comprised peripheral blood, sampled 28 days after the second AZD1222 dose. This chain uses TRBV7-2 with TRBJ2-7; D is perhaps TRBD1 (6 bases). This TCR was sampled from an adult who received the AZD1222 COVID-19 vaccine. CDR3 region: CASSLEYGGGQYF. The DNA for the CDR3 is TGTGCCAGCAGCTTAGAATATGGGGGCGGGCAGTACTTC.